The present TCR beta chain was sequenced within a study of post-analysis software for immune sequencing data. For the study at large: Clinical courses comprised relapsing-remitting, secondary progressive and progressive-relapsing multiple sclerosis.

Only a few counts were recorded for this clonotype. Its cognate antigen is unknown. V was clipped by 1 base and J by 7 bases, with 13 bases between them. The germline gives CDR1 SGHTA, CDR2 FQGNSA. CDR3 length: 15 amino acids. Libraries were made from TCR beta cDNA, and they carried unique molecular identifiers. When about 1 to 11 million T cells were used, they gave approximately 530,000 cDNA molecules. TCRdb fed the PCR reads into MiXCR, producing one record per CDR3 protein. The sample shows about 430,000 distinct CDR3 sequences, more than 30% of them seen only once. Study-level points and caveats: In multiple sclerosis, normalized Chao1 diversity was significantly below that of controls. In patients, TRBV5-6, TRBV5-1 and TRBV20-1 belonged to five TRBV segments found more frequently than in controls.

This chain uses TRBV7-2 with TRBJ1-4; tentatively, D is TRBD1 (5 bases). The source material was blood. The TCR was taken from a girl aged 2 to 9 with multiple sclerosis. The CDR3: CASSLGGGPPEKLFF. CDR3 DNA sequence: TGTGCCAGCAGCTTAGGCGGGGGACCCCCTGAAAAACTGTTTTTT.